This T cell receptor beta chain was found in a study of blood T cell repertoires in COVID-19. This clone showed up just a few times. Assay: immunoSEQ multiplex PCR; the TCRdb copy retains only in-frame clones and omits some. The sample gives about 180,000 clones, roughly 85% of which show up once; 6.2% is in the top ten. The V and J ends lost 3 bases and 3 bases respectively, with 12 bases between them. CDR3 length: 14 residues. The germline CDR1 and CDR2 sequences are MNHNS and SASEGT. The origin of this receptor is a man aged 40-55 years who had recovered from COVID-19. The sample comprised PBMCs or T cells enriched from blood (not recorded which). The chain employs TRBV6-1 and TRBJ2-7; D call uncertain. CDR3 in amino acids: CASSEIGQRYEQYF. The CDR3 coding sequence is TGTGCCAGCAGTGAGATCGGCCAGCGCTACGAGCAGTACTTC.